Listed here are 14 T cell receptor beta chains from one sample, sequenced in a study of shared clonotypes between healthy human individuals. The assay was immunoSEQ multiplex PCR, and TCRdb's table has in-frame clones only and misses some. This table holds roughly 2 million clones, around 95% found once. Specimen: naive CD4+ T cells sorted from blood. The subset is: CD45RA+ positively selected. The receptor source for this set is a man between 18 and 29 years old in good health.

The chain carries TRBV30 and TRBJ2-5, with D perhaps TRBD2 (5 bases). The CDR3 covers 12 residues. Germline V gene sequence: CDR1 GTSNPN, CDR2 SVGIG (reference sequence). V was shortened by 4 bases and J by 7 bases, with 13 bases between the two germline ends. This CDR3 is CAWTYGVGTQYF. DNA for the CDR3: TGTGCCTGGACTTACGGGGTTGGGACCCAGTACTTC.

The chain has TRBV2 and TRBJ2-3; 7 bases match TRBD2. The J segment lost 4 bases and the V segment lost 7 bases, leaving 8 bases of the junction unmatched. The CDR3 consists of 14 residues. Germline assignment: CDR1 SNHLY and CDR2 FYNNEI. In DNA form, the CDR3 reads TGTGCCAGCATTCGAAGCGGGAATCCAGATACGCAGTATTTT. Translated: CASIRSGNPDTQYF.

This chain uses TRBV6-5 with TRBJ1-2; D perhaps matches TRBD1 (5 bases). The CDR3 has 13 amino acids. Germline V lookup: CDR1 MNHEY, CDR2 SVGAGI. V lost 4 bases and J lost 4, with 10 bases in between. The CDR3 reads CASSFGHRYGYTF. CDR3 sequence (DNA): TGTGCCAGCAGTTTTGGACACCGCTATGGCTACACCTTC.

This chain joins TRBV11-2 and TRBJ2-2; 8 bases map to TRBD2. CDR3 size: 16 residues. The V and J ends lost 1 base and 5 bases, in that order; junction bases with no gene match: 6. Looked up from germline, CDR1 is SGHAT and CDR2 is FQNNGV. As DNA, the CDR3 is TGTGCCAGCAGCTTAGTAAATAGCGGGATAACCGGGGAGCTGTTTTTT. This encodes CASSLVNSGITGELFF.

This rearrangement joins TRBV5-3 to TRBJ1-1; 7 bases line up with TRBD1. TRBV5-3 carries the ORF label, with uncertain function. Unmatched junction bases numbered 22, after V lost 4 bases and J lost 4 bases. The CDR3 runs to 19 residues. CDR3 DNA: TGTGCCAGAAGCATTGGGACAGACTGTTACCTGATTAGGACCACTGAAGCTTTCTTT. Translating gives CARSIGTDCYLIRTTEAFF.

The chain's CDR3 is CASSFGDNSYEQYF. The CDR3 nucleotides are TGCGCCAGCAGCTTTGGGGATAACTCCTACGAGCAGTACTTC. V and J are TRBV5-1 and TRBJ2-7; D ambiguous. Germline CDR1 SGHRS, CDR2 YFSETQ. V gave up 2 bases and J gave up 0 bases, with 9 bases separating them. The CDR3 sequence is 14 residues long. The complete variable domain, with remaining parts taken from reference TRBV5-1 and TRBJ2-7, reads KAGVTQTPRYLIKTRGQQVTLSCSPISGHRSVSWYQQTPGQGLQFLFEYFSETQRNKGNFPGRFSGRQFSNSRSEMNVSTLELGDSALYLCASSFGDNSYEQYFGPGTRLTVT.

The chain employs TRBV30 and TRBJ1-2, with 10 nucleotides matching TRBD1. V lost 5 bases and J lost 4; bases outside the gene matches: 7. The germline V gene encodes CDR1 GTSNPN and CDR2 SVGIG (reference sequence). CDR3 length: 14 residues. The CDR3 sequence: CAWGDRGGSYGYTF. In DNA form, the CDR3 reads TGTGCCTGGGGGGACAGGGGAGGGAGCTATGGCTACACCTTC. The full variable domain, its missing parts supplied by reference TRBV30 and TRBJ1-2, is SQTIHQWPATLVQPVGSPLSLECTVEGTSNPNLYWYRQAAGRGLQLLFYSVGIGQISSEVPQNLSASRPQDRQFILSSKKLLLSDSGFYLCAWGDRGGSYGYTFGSGTRLTVV.

The rearrangement uses TRBV5-1 and TRBJ1-2, with D possibly TRBD1 on 5 matching bases. The germline V gene encodes CDR1 SGHRS and CDR2 YFSETQ. This CDR3 contains 16 residues. V lost 0 bases to trimming and J lost 8 bases, with 20 bases between them. The CDR3 sequence: CASSLESGTKAVGYTF. The CDR3 DNA reads TGCGCCAGCAGCTTGGAGTCCGGGACGAAGGCCGTCGGCTACACCTTC.

V usage is TRBV5-4 and J usage is TRBJ1-6, with TRBD1 identical over 8 bases. Germline V gene sequence: CDR1 SGHNT, CDR2 YYREEE (reference sequence). The CDR3 loop spans 17 amino acids. The V and J ends lost 0 bases and 4 bases, in that order; junction bases with no gene match: 6. The CDR3 loop reads CASSLGQGNLYNSPLHF. In nucleotides, the CDR3 is TGTGCCAGCAGCTTGGGACAGGGGAATTTGTATAATTCACCCCTCCACTTT.

V usage is TRBV19 and J usage is TRBJ2-5; the match to TRBD2 covers 8 bases. CDR3 length: 16 residues. V lost 5 bases and J lost 1; bases outside the gene matches: 9. Germline V gives CDR1 LNHDA, CDR2 SQIVND (reference sequence). DNA for the CDR3: TGTGCCAGTAGTGGAATCGTAGCGGGGAGCCAAGAGACCCAGTACTTC. Its protein is CASSGIVAGSQETQYF.

This clone has only a few counts. The sample contains more than one DNA sequence encoding this CDR3. V is TRBV5-1 and J is TRBJ2-2; the D gene is possibly TRBD2 (5 bases). The CDR3 runs 13 residues. The germline V gene encodes CDR1 SGHRS and CDR2 YFSETQ. Trimming took off 1 base at V and 5 bases at J, with 6 bases between the two ends. The CDR3 loop reads CASSLSGTGELFF. The CDR3 nucleotides are TGCGCCAGCAGCTTGAGCGGAACCGGGGAGCTGTTTTTT.

V and J are TRBV6-4 and TRBJ2-6; TRBD2 is a possible D gene (5 bases). Deletions cut 5 bases from V and 0 bases from J, with 11 bases between. Germline lookup yields CDR1 MRHNA and CDR2 SNTAGT. The CDR3 loop spans 16 amino acids. As DNA, the CDR3 is TGTGCCAGCAGTCCTCGAGAGGGCTCTGGGGCCAACGTCCTGACTTTC. This gives the protein CASSPREGSGANVLTF.

The chain recombines TRBV6-5 with TRBJ2-5; the D call may be TRBD1 or TRBD2 (5 bases each). Germline CDR1 and CDR2: MNHEY and SVGAGI. V shed 5 bases and J shed 9 bases, with 22 bases lying between them. There are 15 residues in the CDR3. The CDR3 DNA reads TGTGCCAGCAGTCCTTATGGGACCTCCCCGGCGGCCCAGTACTTC. It translates to CASSPYGTSPAAQYF.

Note on this clone: The junction does not match germline at one end; this may be a read error. The V gene is TRBV29-1, the J gene TRBJ2-7; 8 nucleotides line up with TRBD2. The CDR3 has 14 amino acids. CDR1 is SQVTM and CDR2 is ANQGSEA in the germline V gene. The chain's CDR3 is CGVAQREKRYEQYF. The CDR3 region has the DNA TGCGGCGTTGCGCAGCGGGAGAAAAGGTACGAGCAGTACTTC.